This is a list of T cell receptor beta chains from one sample in a study of OX40 agonist ivuxolimab in advanced cancers. Repertoires were generated with immunoSEQ multiplex PCR, while TCRdb's copy carries only in-frame clones and drops some. The sample lists about 28,000 clones, around four fifths seen once, with 11% in the top ten. The sequencing here drew on CD4+ or CD8+ T cells sorted from blood, taken in a trial of the OX40 agonist ivuxolimab. Every receptor here comes from an adult with an advanced solid tumor such as melanoma, head and neck, liver or kidney cancer. The CDR3 runs from the conserved cysteine through the conserved F or W. Fields, in order: J gene, clone size, D gene, V gene, CDR3 protein, CDR3 DNA. The D gene is left open where the match is weak. Expanded clones get a size class; other rows say once, few or many, or leave the size out.

j_gene: TRBJ2-7
abundance: few
d_gene: .
v_gene: TRBV21-1
CDR3aa: CASSNTYEQYF
CDR3nt: TGTGCCAGCAGCAATACCTACGAGCAGTACTTC

j_gene: TRBJ2-1
abundance: .
d_gene: TRBD1
v_gene: TRBV6-1
CDR3aa: CASSTGGSNEQFF
CDR3nt: TGTGCCAGCAGTACAGGGGGGTCGAATGAGCAGTTCTTC

j_gene: TRBJ1-1
abundance: .
d_gene: .
v_gene: TRBV4-3
CDR3aa: CASSQDLNTATEAFF
CDR3nt: TGCGCCAGCAGCCAAGATCTGAACACGGCTACGGAAGCTTTCTTT

j_gene: TRBJ2-5
abundance: few
d_gene: TRBD2
v_gene: TRBV18
CDR3aa: CASSPLADSTQYF
CDR3nt: TGTGCCAGCTCGCCTCTAGCGGATTCGACCCAGTACTTC

j_gene: TRBJ2-5
abundance: .
d_gene: TRBD1
v_gene: TRBV28
CDR3aa: CASSLAPGQGGETQYF
CDR3nt: TGTGCCAGCAGTTTGGCGCCGGGACAGGGGGGGGAGACCCAGTACTTC

j_gene: TRBJ2-7
abundance: medium-sized
d_gene: TRBD1
v_gene: TRBV6-5
CDR3aa: CASSAGTGRYEQYF
CDR3nt: TGTGCCAGCAGCGCCGGGACAGGGCGCTACGAGCAGTACTTC

j_gene: TRBJ2-1
abundance: .
d_gene: TRBD2
v_gene: TRBV6-1
CDR3aa: CASSATSGGAYNEQFF
CDR3nt: TGTGCCAGCAGTGCGACTAGCGGGGGGGCTTACAATGAGCAGTTCTTC

j_gene: TRBJ1-5
abundance: .
d_gene: .
v_gene: TRBV7-2
CDR3aa: CASSLVEGRGNQPQHF
CDR3nt: TGTGCCAGCAGCTTAGTGGAGGGTCGTGGCAATCAGCCCCAGCATTTT

j_gene: TRBJ1-1
abundance: once
d_gene: .
v_gene: TRBV13
CDR3aa: CASRPGLNTEAFF
CDR3nt: TGTGCCAGCAGGCCGGGGCTGAACACTGAAGCTTTCTTT

j_gene: TRBJ1-2
abundance: .
d_gene: .
v_gene: TRBV19
CDR3aa: CASSSAVAGYGYTF
CDR3nt: TGTGCCAGTAGTTCGGCTGTGGCTGGCTATGGCTACACCTTC

j_gene: TRBJ1-2
abundance: .
d_gene: .
v_gene: TRBV7-3
CDR3aa: CASSSDRLNYGYTF
CDR3nt: TGTGCCAGCAGTTCGGACAGACTCAACTATGGCTACACCTTC

j_gene: TRBJ1-5
abundance: few
d_gene: .
v_gene: TRBV9
CDR3aa: CASSVGGLSNQPQHF
CDR3nt: TGTGCCAGCAGCGTAGGGGGGCTTAGCAATCAGCCCCAGCATTTT

j_gene: TRBJ1-3
abundance: .
d_gene: TRBD1
v_gene: TRBV6-1
CDR3aa: CASSARDRPSGNTIYF
CDR3nt: TGTGCCAGCAGTGCCCGGGACAGGCCCTCTGGAAACACCATATATTTT

j_gene: TRBJ2-7
abundance: few
d_gene: .
v_gene: TRBV2
CDR3aa: CASSVSSSATYEQYF
CDR3nt: TGTGCCAGCAGCGTCAGTTCTAGCGCGACATACGAGCAGTACTTC

j_gene: TRBJ2-7
abundance: .
d_gene: TRBD1
v_gene: TRBV5-1
CDR3aa: CASSFNWDRPYEQYF
CDR3nt: TGCGCCAGCAGCTTCAACTGGGACAGACCCTACGAGCAGTACTTC

j_gene: TRBJ1-4
abundance: .
d_gene: TRBD1
v_gene: TRBV7-2
CDR3aa: CASSFWDRGGEKLFF
CDR3nt: TGTGCCAGCAGCTTTTGGGACAGGGGGGGTGAAAAACTGTTTTTT

j_gene: TRBJ2-5
abundance: .
d_gene: .
v_gene: TRBV9
CDR3aa: CASSVVPGEETQYF
CDR3nt: TGTGCCAGCAGCGTAGTTCCAGGGGAAGAGACCCAGTACTTC

j_gene: TRBJ1-1
abundance: few
d_gene: .
v_gene: TRBV27
CDR3aa: CASSLGGGPGTEAFF
CDR3nt: TGTGCCAGCAGTCTAGGGGGGGGGCCGGGGACTGAAGCTTTCTTT

j_gene: TRBJ1-2
abundance: .
d_gene: TRBD1
v_gene: TRBV19
CDR3aa: CASSIGQGLYYGYTF
CDR3nt: TGTGCCAGTAGTATAGGACAGGGACTTTACTATGGCTACACCTTC

j_gene: TRBJ2-1
abundance: .
d_gene: TRBD2
v_gene: TRBV5-6
CDR3aa: CASSLGLAGFYNEQFF
CDR3nt: TGTGCCAGCAGCTTGGGACTAGCGGGATTCTACAATGAGCAGTTCTTC

j_gene: TRBJ1-2
abundance: medium-sized
d_gene: .
v_gene: TRBV5-1
CDR3aa: CASSLMGNLYGYTF
CDR3nt: TGCGCCAGCAGCTTGATGGGGAACCTCTATGGCTACACCTTC

j_gene: TRBJ2-7
abundance: .
d_gene: TRBD1
v_gene: TRBV30
CDR3aa: CAFPETGRGYEQYF
CDR3nt: TGTGCCTTCCCCGAGACAGGCAGGGGGTACGAGCAGTACTTC

j_gene: TRBJ1-2
abundance: .
d_gene: .
v_gene: TRBV5-6
CDR3aa: CASSFGQGMGSYGYTF
CDR3nt: TGTGCCAGCAGCTTCGGGCAGGGGATGGGTAGCTATGGCTACACCTTC

j_gene: TRBJ2-5
abundance: .
d_gene: TRBD1
v_gene: TRBV6-5
CDR3aa: CASSAWDSPQETQYF
CDR3nt: TGTGCCAGCAGTGCCTGGGACAGCCCCCAAGAGACCCAGTACTTC

j_gene: TRBJ2-4
abundance: .
d_gene: TRBD2
v_gene: TRBV5-4
CDR3aa: CASSLELRTSGEEGIQYF
CDR3nt: TGTGCCAGCAGCTTGGAATTACGGACTAGCGGGGAAGAGGGCATTCAGTACTTC

j_gene: TRBJ2-1
abundance: .
d_gene: TRBD1
v_gene: TRBV14
CDR3aa: CASSQRGGQLLNEQFF
CDR3nt: TGTGCCAGCAGCCAACGAGGGGGCCAGCTCCTCAATGAGCAGTTCTTC

j_gene: TRBJ2-7
abundance: .
d_gene: .
v_gene: TRBV5-1
CDR3aa: CASSLASGSYEQYF
CDR3nt: TGCGCCAGCAGCTTGGCTTCGGGGAGCTACGAGCAGTACTTC

j_gene: TRBJ1-5
abundance: .
d_gene: .
v_gene: TRBV16
CDR3aa: CASSQYDSNSNQPQHF
CDR3nt: TGTGCCAGCAGCCAATACGACAGTAATAGCAATCAGCCCCAGCATTTT

j_gene: TRBJ2-7
abundance: .
d_gene: TRBD1
v_gene: TRBV28
CDR3aa: CASSSPGTGNNEQYF
CDR3nt: TGTGCCAGCAGTTCTCCCGGGACAGGGAACAACGAGCAGTACTTC

j_gene: TRBJ1-1
abundance: .
d_gene: .
v_gene: TRBV4-1
CDR3aa: CASSQGRGTEAFF
CDR3nt: TGCGCCAGCAGCCAAGGGCGGGGCACTGAAGCTTTCTTT

j_gene: TRBJ2-1
abundance: .
d_gene: TRBD1
v_gene: TRBV7-8
CDR3aa: CASSLRGLQGAPYNEQFF
CDR3nt: TGTGCCAGCAGCTTACGGGGCCTACAGGGGGCTCCCTACAATGAGCAGTTCTTC

j_gene: TRBJ2-1
abundance: .
d_gene: .
v_gene: TRBV19
CDR3aa: CASSMMADYNEQFF
CDR3nt: TGTGCCAGTAGTATGATGGCAGACTACAATGAGCAGTTCTTC

j_gene: TRBJ2-1
abundance: .
d_gene: .
v_gene: TRBV30
CDR3aa: CAWSLGQQPSPAYNEQFF
CDR3nt: TGTGCCTGGAGTTTAGGACAGCAGCCTTCTCCCGCCTACAATGAGCAGTTCTTC

j_gene: TRBJ2-7
abundance: .
d_gene: .
v_gene: TRBV7-9
CDR3aa: CASSLSGSYEQYF
CDR3nt: TGTGCCAGCAGCTTATCAGGGTCCTACGAGCAGTACTTC

j_gene: TRBJ2-3
abundance: .
d_gene: TRBD2
v_gene: TRBV9
CDR3aa: CASSVWASGGSSTDTQYF
CDR3nt: TGTGCCAGCAGCGTATGGGCTAGCGGGGGATCTAGCACAGATACGCAGTATTTT

j_gene: TRBJ2-7
abundance: .
d_gene: .
v_gene: TRBV7-2
CDR3aa: CASSLALETVSSYEQYF
CDR3nt: TGTGCCAGCAGCTTAGCGTTGGAGACGGTAAGCTCCTACGAGCAGTACTTC

j_gene: TRBJ1-2
abundance: .
d_gene: TRBD1
v_gene: TRBV7-6
CDR3aa: CASSSGTAAYLGYTF
CDR3nt: TGTGCCAGCAGCTCCGGGACAGCAGCGTATCTCGGCTACACCTTC

j_gene: TRBJ2-3
abundance: .
d_gene: TRBD1
v_gene: TRBV9
CDR3aa: CASSVQGATDTQYF
CDR3nt: TGTGCCAGCAGCGTACAGGGGGCAACAGATACGCAGTATTTT

j_gene: TRBJ2-5
abundance: .
d_gene: TRBD2
v_gene: TRBV25-1
CDR3aa: CASSGRAQRGWETQYF
CDR3nt: TGTGCCAGCAGTGGGAGAGCTCAGCGGGGTTGGGAGACCCAGTACTTC

j_gene: TRBJ2-7
abundance: .
d_gene: .
v_gene: TRBV7-8
CDR3aa: CASSLLYSYEQYF
CDR3nt: TGTGCCAGCAGCTTGCTGTACAGCTACGAGCAGTACTTC

j_gene: TRBJ2-7
abundance: .
d_gene: TRBD2
v_gene: TRBV5-6
CDR3aa: CASSLRGLAQAEQYF
CDR3nt: TGTGCCAGCAGCTTGCGTGGACTAGCACAGGCCGAGCAGTACTTC

j_gene: TRBJ1-4
abundance: few
d_gene: .
v_gene: TRBV7-6
CDR3aa: CASSLLGEKLFF
CDR3nt: TGTGCCAGCAGCTTACTCGGTGAAAAACTGTTTTTT

j_gene: TRBJ2-7
abundance: .
d_gene: .
v_gene: TRBV4-2
CDR3aa: CASSQGPTSSYEQYF
CDR3nt: TGTGCCAGCAGCCAGGGACCGACTAGCTCCTACGAGCAGTACTTC

j_gene: TRBJ1-1
abundance: .
d_gene: .
v_gene: TRBV4-3
CDR3aa: CASSQDGGGALTEAFF
CDR3nt: TGCGCCAGCAGCCAAGATGGGGGCGGGGCCCTCACTGAAGCTTTCTTT

j_gene: TRBJ1-1
abundance: few
d_gene: .
v_gene: TRBV5-5
CDR3aa: CASSLQGDTEAFF
CDR3nt: TGTGCCAGCAGCCTCCAAGGGGACACTGAAGCTTTCTTT

j_gene: TRBJ1-1
abundance: .
d_gene: .
v_gene: TRBV6-1
CDR3aa: CASSEEVLNTEAFF
CDR3nt: TGTGCCAGCAGTGAAGAGGTCCTGAACACTGAAGCTTTCTTT